Following are 29 T cell receptor beta chains from one sample sequenced in a study of blood T cell repertoires in COVID-19. The method was immunoSEQ multiplex PCR; TCRdb's version includes in-frame clones alone and lacks a portion of them. The data contain hundreds of thousands of clones, about 87% of them seen just once; the ten biggest clones take up over 6%. The sequenced sample was peripheral blood. The origin of the receptors is a woman in her 50s with COVID-19, enrolled during active disease.

The chain couples TRBV7-9 to TRBJ2-1; no reliable D call. Germline V lookup: CDR1 SEHNR, CDR2 FQNEAQ (reference sequence). The V gene lost 4 bases and the J gene lost 0 bases, with 16 bases spanning the gap. CDR3 length: 17 residues. CDR3 sequence: CASSSPGSPSSYNEQFF. The CDR3 DNA is TGTGCCAGCAGCTCTCCCGGTAGTCCGAGCTCCTACAATGAGCAGTTCTTC.

The chain has TRBV2 and TRBJ1-2; tentative D call: TRBD1 (6 bases). The CDR3 totals 15 residues. Trimming shortened V by 6 bases and J by 4 bases, and 18 bases separated the two germline ends. Germline CDR1 SNHLY, CDR2 FYNNEI. This CDR3 reads CASSDRAGAGYGYTF. The CDR3 coding sequence is TGTGCCAGCAGCGACCGAGCAGGGGCGGGCTATGGCTACACCTTC.

V gene TRBV9 combines with J gene TRBJ1-3, with a possible D match to TRBD1 (6 bases). CDR1 is SGDLS, CDR2 YYNGEE, per germline. The V end lost 0 bases, the J end lost 2 bases, and 9 bases lay between the germline ends. CDR3 size: 15 residues. This chain's CDR3 is CASSVAAGAGNTIYF. The CDR3 region has the DNA TGTGCCAGCAGCGTAGCTGCAGGGGCTGGAAACACCATATATTTT. Using reference TRBV9 and TRBJ1-3 for the parts outside the CDR3, the full variable domain is DSGVTQTPKHLITATGQRVTLRCSPRSGDLSVYWYQQSLDQGLQFLIQYYNGEERAKGNILERFSAQQFPDLHSELNLSSLELGDSALYFCASSVAAGAGNTIYFGEGSWLTVV.

The J gene is TRBJ2-3, the V gene TRBV5-1, with TRBD1 identical over 10 bases. Germline trimming cut 1 base from V and 3 bases from J; bases unmatched to any gene: 8. The length of the CDR3 is 17 residues. Germline V gene sequence: CDR1 SGHRS, CDR2 YFSETQ. CDR3 DNA sequence: TGCGCCAGCAGCTTGTTGGCGGGGACAGGGGCGACAGATACGCAGTATTTT. This gives the protein CASSLLAGTGATDTQYF.

This chain connects TRBV5-1 to TRBJ1-6; 7 bases are a match to TRBD1. CDR3 length equals 15 residues. Germline V CDR1 and CDR2: SGHRS, YFSETQ. J lost 13 bases, V lost 4 bases, and 14 bases had no gene match. CDR3 amino acids: CASSPTRTGPIPLHF. In DNA, the CDR3 is TGCGCCAGCAGCCCCACTCGGACAGGCCCGATTCCCCTCCACTTT.

V usage is TRBV6-1 and J usage is TRBJ1-1, with a tentative D call TRBD1 (6 bases). The germline V gene encodes CDR1 MNHNS and CDR2 SASEGT. This CDR3 region has 13 residues. V lost 1 base and J lost 7, with 10 bases in between. DNA for the CDR3: TGTGCCAGCAGTGAAGGTAGGGACATTGAAGCTTTCTTT. Amino acid sequence: CASSEGRDIEAFF.

To note about this clone: Compared with germline, one end of the junction differs, possibly owing to a read error. The gene calls are TRBV11-2 and TRBJ2-3; 11 nucleotides match TRBD2. Germline lookup yields CDR1 SGHAT and CDR2 FQNNGV. CDR3 length: 16 residues. CDR3 residues: CASSLELAGDADTQYF. The CDR3 nucleotides are TGTGCCAGCAGCCTAGAACTAGCGGGAGATGCAGATACGCAGTATTTT.

The chain combines TRBV2 with TRBJ2-3; the match to TRBD2 covers 7 bases. CDR3 size: 15 residues. Germline V gene lookup returns CDR1 SNHLY and CDR2 FYNNEI. The junction had 13 bases not matched to a gene; V was cut back by 8 bases and J by 5 bases. CDR3 DNA sequence: TGTGCCAGCCAATCGGGAGGCGCGGCGGGAGATACGCAGTATTTT. It specifies CASQSGGAAGDTQYF.

The chain employs TRBV18 and TRBJ1-2; D is perhaps TRBD1 (5 bases). The CDR3 contains 14 residues. Germline V gene sequence: CDR1 KGHSH, CDR2 LQKENI. V was pared by 6 bases and J by 4 bases, with 15 bases between. The CDR3 region has the DNA TGTGCCAGCTCCCCGGAGACTGACAGCTATGGCTACACCTTC. It encodes CASSPETDSYGYTF.

With regard to this clone: Relative to the germline gene, one junction end is altered; a read error may explain this. The chain joins TRBV28 to TRBJ2-2, with D perhaps TRBD2 (5 bases). Looked up from germline, CDR1 is MDHEN and CDR2 is SYDVKM. This CDR3 comprises 15 residues. CDR3 in amino acids: CASRFGELGTGELFF. As DNA, the CDR3 is TGTGCCAGCCGTTTCGGGGAACTGGGGACCGGGGAGCTGTTTTTT.

The V and J genes are TRBV7-3 and TRBJ2-3; 9 bases align to TRBD2. Trimming took 5 bases from V and 3 from J; bases not matched to a gene: 6. This CDR3 is 15 amino acids long. Germline V gives CDR1 SGHTA, CDR2 FQGTGA. CDR3 in amino acids: CASSPSSGRTDTQYF. DNA of the CDR3: TGTGCCAGCAGCCCTTCGAGCGGGAGGACAGATACGCAGTATTTT.

This clone was picked up one time. This sequence joins TRBV7-8 and TRBJ2-1, with a weak D call TRBD2 (6 bases). Trimming removed 6 bases at V and 3 bases at J, with 15 bases between. The germline gives CDR1 SGHVS, CDR2 FQNEAQ. This CDR3 is built from 15 residues. For the CDR3, the DNA is TGTGCCAGCAGTACTAGCCAGAGGCACTACAATGAGCAGTTCTTC. Amino acids: CASSTSQRHYNEQFF.

The rearrangement uses TRBV29-1 and TRBJ2-1; D is perhaps TRBD2 (6 bases). Germline lookup yields CDR1 SQVTM and CDR2 ANQGSEA. There are 16 residues in the CDR3. The ends were cut back, 4 bases at V and 6 bases at J, with 22 bases in the middle. CDR3 bases: TGCAGCGTTGTTCTAATGCGGGGCGAATTTTCCAATGAGCAGTTCTTC. Translated, it gives CSVVLMRGEFSNEQFF.

This sequence joins TRBV27 and TRBJ2-5; 9 bases match TRBD2. The CDR3 extends over 14 amino acids. The germline V gene has CDR1 MNHEY and CDR2 SMNVEV (reference sequence). V dropped 5 bases and J dropped 6; count of bases not matched to a gene: 7. The CDR3 region is CASSPTSGWKTQYF. The CDR3 DNA reads as TGTGCCAGCAGTCCAACTAGCGGGTGGAAGACCCAGTACTTC.

The chain combines TRBV7-8 with TRBJ2-6; 15 bases match TRBD2. Germline trimming cut 5 bases from V and 2 bases from J; bases unmatched to any gene: 13. Looked up from germline, CDR1 is SGHVS and CDR2 is FQNEAQ. There are 21 residues in the CDR3. CDR3 sequence reads: CASSRVRTSGRVNTGANVLTF. In DNA, the CDR3 is TGTGCCAGCAGCCGAGTTAGGACTAGCGGGAGGGTGAATACTGGGGCCAACGTCCTGACTTTC.

The gene calls are TRBV5-4 and TRBJ1-2; no definite D call. The CDR3 spans 14 residues. The germline V gene encodes CDR1 SGHNT and CDR2 YYREEE (reference sequence). The germline V and J ends were trimmed by 7 bases and 4 bases, with 17 bases remaining between them. The CDR3 sequence is CASEATGSAYGYTF. As DNA, the CDR3 is TGTGCCAGCGAAGCAACTGGGAGTGCCTATGGCTACACCTTC. Full variable domain (rest looked up from reference TRBV5-4 and TRBJ1-2): ETGVTQSPTHLIKTRGQQVTLRCSSQSGHNTVSWYQQALGQGPQFIFQYYREEENGRGNFPPRFSGLQFPNYSSELNVNALELDDSALYLCASEATGSAYGYTFGSGTRLTVV.

CDR3 region: CASSGRDRGSSEAFF. The CDR3 DNA follows: TGTGCCAGCAGCGGCCGGGACAGGGGTTCATCTGAAGCTTTCTTT. This sequence joins TRBV9 and TRBJ1-1; 10 bases line up with TRBD1. The CDR3 consists of 15 residues. The germline V gene encodes CDR1 SGDLS and CDR2 YYNGEE. Trimming at V came to 3 bases and at J to 6 bases, leaving 8 bases not matched to a gene. The entire variable domain, with the rest obtained from reference TRBV9 and TRBJ1-1, is as follows: DSGVTQTPKHLITATGQRVTLRCSPRSGDLSVYWYQQSLDQGLQFLIQYYNGEERAKGNILERFSAQQFPDLHSELNLSSLELGDSALYFCASSGRDRGSSEAFFGQGTRLTVV.

This clone was picked up one time. This chain connects TRBV24-1 to TRBJ2-2, with 7 bases matching TRBD2. Germline V gives CDR1 KGHDR, CDR2 SFDVKD. The CDR3 length is 15 residues. After removal of 3 bases from V and 5 bases from J, the junction contained 5 bases not matched to a gene. For the CDR3, the DNA is TGTGCCACCAGTGATCTACCGGGAGGAACCGGGGAGCTGTTTTTT. This gives the protein CATSDLPGGTGELFF.

The chain recombines TRBV7-8 with TRBJ1-4; no reliable D call. Germline lookup yields CDR1 SGHVS and CDR2 FQNEAQ. Deletions cut 5 bases from V and 0 bases from J, with 13 bases between. The CDR3 contains 16 residues. CDR3 region: CASSRDGVATNEKLFF. For the CDR3, the DNA is TGTGCCAGCAGCCGAGACGGAGTTGCAACTAATGAAAAACTGTTTTTT.

The V gene is TRBV6-1, the J gene TRBJ2-7; 10 bases match TRBD2. The CDR3 is 15 residues long. With V trimmed by 1 base and J by 11 bases, 11 bases remained unmatched. The V gene's germline CDR1 is MNHNS and CDR2 SASEGT. CDR3 sequence: CASSEEGLAAVAEYF. The DNA for the CDR3 is TGTGCCAGCAGTGAAGAAGGACTAGCGGCGGTCGCCGAGTACTTC.

This clone appeared a single time. The chain joins TRBV5-5 to TRBJ1-1; D remains ambiguous. There are 12 residues in the CDR3. Germline CDR1 and CDR2: SGHKS and YYEKEE (reference sequence). The V and J ends lost 4 bases and 11 bases respectively, with 15 bases between them. CDR3 bases: TGTGCCAGCAGCCCTCGGGGTAGTAGGGCTTTCTTT. It encodes CASSPRGSRAFF.

The rearrangement joins TRBV7-9 to TRBJ2-1, with TRBD1 matching over 8 bases. With V trimmed by 3 bases and J by 0 bases, 4 bases remained unmatched. Per germline, CDR1 SEHNR and CDR2 FQNEAQ (reference sequence). This CDR3 has 16 amino acids. CDR3 region: CASSFRTGGSYNEQFF. The CDR3 DNA follows: TGTGCCAGCAGCTTTCGAACAGGGGGCTCCTACAATGAGCAGTTCTTC.

CDR3 sequence (DNA): TGTGCCACCAGTGGAAGCGGGAGAGACGAGCAGTACTTC. Translating gives CATSGSGRDEQYF. The rearrangement uses TRBV24-1 and TRBJ2-7; 8 nucleotides align to TRBD2. J gave up 5 bases and V 5 bases, and 4 bases lay outside the gene matches. CDR1 and CDR2 from the germline V gene are KGHDR and SFDVKD. The CDR3 runs 13 residues.

The rearrangement links TRBV7-9 to TRBJ2-3; TRBD2 might be the D (5 bases). The CDR3 is 15 amino acids. The V gene's germline CDR1 is SEHNR and CDR2 FQNEAQ (reference sequence). V shed 3 bases and J shed 2 bases, with 12 bases lying between them. CDR3 loop: CASSFRGYSTDTQYF. The DNA of the CDR3 is TGTGCCAGCAGCTTTAGAGGGTATTCCACAGATACGCAGTATTTT.

V and J are TRBV10-2 and TRBJ1-5; D uncertain. This CDR3 has 14 amino acids. The V end lost 2 bases, the J end lost 4 bases, and 9 bases lay between the germline ends. Germline-derived CDR1 and CDR2 are WSHSY and SAAADI. The DNA of the CDR3 is TGCGCCAGCAGTGAGGTAAATACTAATCAGCCCCAGCATTTT. Translated, it gives CASSEVNTNQPQHF.

The chain couples TRBV18 to TRBJ2-1, with 7 bases that match TRBD1. The germline CDR1 and CDR2 sequences are KGHSH and LQKENI. This CDR3 is built from 15 residues. The V and J ends lost 3 bases and 0 bases, in that order; junction bases with no gene match: 2. CDR3 nucleotides: TGTGCCAGCTCACCGGACAGGAGCTCCTACAATGAGCAGTTCTTC. The encoded protein is CASSPDRSSYNEQFF.

J is TRBJ2-1 and V is TRBV19, with TRBD2 matching over 13 bases. Unmatched junction bases numbered 17, after V lost 9 bases and J lost 0 bases. The germline V gene encodes CDR1 LNHDA and CDR2 SQIVND (reference sequence). This CDR3 spans 20 amino acids. CDR3 sequence (DNA): TGTGCCAGCAAATCAGGGCTGCGGGGACTAGCGGGACACTCCTACAATGAGCAGTTCTTC. This codes for CASKSGLRGLAGHSYNEQFF.

This clone was seen ten or more times. The V and J genes are TRBV9 and TRBJ2-1; 8 bases are a match to TRBD1. Germline V gene lookup returns CDR1 SGDLS and CDR2 YYNGEE. V trimming: 0 bases; J trimming: 4 bases; junction bases outside the gene matches: 6. The CDR3 spans 16 residues. This chain's CDR3 is CASSVATGQEYNEQFF. The CDR3 nucleotides read TGTGCCAGCAGCGTAGCTACGGGACAGGAGTACAATGAGCAGTTCTTC.

This chain connects TRBV19 to TRBJ1-2; tentative D call: TRBD1 (5 bases). Germline CDR1 is LNHDA and CDR2 is SQIVND (reference sequence). With 3 bases removed from V and 4 bases from J, the gap between germline ends came to 15 bases. The CDR3 has 15 amino acids. CDR3: CASSIPGGDSYGYTF. The CDR3 DNA reads as TGTGCCAGTAGTATCCCCGGGGGAGATAGCTATGGCTACACCTTC.